The sequence of this TCR beta chain was determined in a study of OX40 agonist ivuxolimab in advanced cancers. In terms of the full investigation: Ivuxolimab, which targeted the costimulatory receptor OX40 (CD134), was an agonistic, fully human IgG2 monoclonal antibody. Intravenous ivuxolimab was administered to patients every 2 weeks at six dose levels: 0.01, 0.1, 0.3, 1.5, 3 and 10 mg/kg. Peripheral TCRbeta sequencing was intended to test whether TCR sequence diversity was altered and clonal T-cell expansion was caused by ivuxolimab. Three dose-escalation patients achieved partial responses, one with hepatocellular carcinoma and two with cutaneous melanoma. Patients were allowed to have had prior anti-PD-1, anti-PD-L1 or anti-CTLA-4 therapy, and approximately 41% of the dose-escalation patients had previously received checkpoint inhibitors. Of the 50 to 55 dose-escalation patients, hepatocellular carcinoma was present in some 19, melanoma in approximately 15, renal cell carcinoma in 9 and head and neck cancer in 9. In the dose-escalation cohort, 82.7% of patients were male, and the mean age was roughly 60 years, with a range of roughly 20 to 79. The paper reports the monotherapy dose-escalation portion (N = 52 patients) of the phase I ivuxolimab trial.

Genomic DNA was extracted from sorted cells for sequencing of the TCRbeta CDR3 region. The immunoSEQ Assay was used to sequence the TCRbeta CDR3 regions. The clones in this table, taken by TCRdb from immuneACCESS, are in-frame only. Not every clone is retained; where verified, under half of the shortfall comes from an unresolved V gene, and the cause of the rest is unknown. Within this sample are 73,000 or so clones, with about 93% of them counted one time only. The ten largest make up over 0.35% of the sample. The trial excluded patients who had a history of autoimmune disease or who were on systemic immunosuppression. Peripheral blood for TCR sequencing was collected from all dose cohorts at baseline, on cycle 4 day 1, and on cycle 7 day 1. The samples were taken from a phase I, first-in-human, multicenter, open-label dose-escalation trial of ivuxolimab. The trial enrolled adults with locally advanced or metastatic head and neck squamous cell, hepatocellular, melanoma or renal cell carcinoma. CD4+ and CD8+ T cells were sorted separately from peripheral blood before TCR sequencing.

Broad study findings and their caveats: Clonal expansion of both CD4+ and CD8+ blood T cells was observed from baseline to week 6 at doses 0.1 to 3.0 mg/kg. In partial responders in the 0.1-3.0 mg/kg groups, normalized peripheral clonal expansion was found to be among the lowest, especially among CD8+ T cells. Which antigens the clonally expanded peripheral T cells were specific for was not determined. Low levels of normalized T-cell clonal expansion were also seen in some patients who did not respond. After ivuxolimab, more expanded clones were found on average in CD8+ T cells than in CD4+ T cells.

To note about this clone: This receptor's antigen is unknown. No quality values exist for individual bases; no much larger clone is one base distant.

V loses 6 bases of germline sequence and J loses 4 bases, and the interval between the two ends is 9 bases. The CDR3 runs 12 amino acids, cysteine and phenylalanine included. Kept here is only the CDR3 DNA, which spans 36 bases and is read in frame from base 1. Via the germline V gene, CDR1 is MNHEY and CDR2 SVGAGI. The V gene is TRBV6-5 and the J gene is TRBJ1-1, and perhaps TRBD1 as D gene, on 5 matching bases. Sequenced here: CD4+ or CD8+ T cells sorted from blood, sampled in a trial of the OX40 agonist ivuxolimab. The clonotype comes from an adult with an advanced solid tumor such as melanoma, head and neck, liver or kidney cancer. The bases are TGTGCCAGCAGAACAGGAATCACTGAAGCTTTCTTT. The encoded protein is CASRTGITEAFF.